This T cell receptor (beta chain) was observed in a study of shared clonotypes between healthy human individuals. The protocol was immunoSEQ multiplex PCR, while the TCRdb copy is restricted to in-frame clones and leaves out a portion. In the table there are about 1 million clones, under 80% of which are singletons. Germline lookup yields CDR1 SEHNR and CDR2 FQNEAQ (reference sequence). The CDR3 is made up of 14 amino acids. Trimming shortened V by 4 bases and J by 6 bases, and 13 bases separated the two germline ends. Sequenced: memory CD4+ T cells sorted from blood. Subset in this sample: CD45RA-negative fraction. The TCR was taken from a man younger than 30 in good health. The chain uses TRBV7-9 and TRBJ2-1; D is possibly TRBD2 (5 bases). The CDR3 protein is CASSSNYRGNEQFF. CDR3 coding DNA: TGTGCCAGCAGCTCCAACTATCGGGGCAATGAGCAGTTCTTC.